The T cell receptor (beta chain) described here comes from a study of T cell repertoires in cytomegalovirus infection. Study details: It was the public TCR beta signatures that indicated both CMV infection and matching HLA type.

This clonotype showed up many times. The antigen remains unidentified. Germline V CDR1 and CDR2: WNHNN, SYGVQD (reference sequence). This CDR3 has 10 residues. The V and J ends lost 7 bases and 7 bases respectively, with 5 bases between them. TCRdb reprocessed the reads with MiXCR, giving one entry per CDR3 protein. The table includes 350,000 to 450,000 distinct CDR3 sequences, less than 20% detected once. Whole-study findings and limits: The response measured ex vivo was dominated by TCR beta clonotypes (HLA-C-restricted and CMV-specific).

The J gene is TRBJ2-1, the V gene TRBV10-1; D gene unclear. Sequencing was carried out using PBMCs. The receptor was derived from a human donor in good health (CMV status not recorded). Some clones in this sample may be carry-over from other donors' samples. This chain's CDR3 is CASNVNEQFF. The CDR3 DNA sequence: TGCGCCAGCAATGTGAATGAGCAGTTCTTC.